What follows is one TCR beta chain and its context. Its binding antigen is unknown. No clone much larger than this one lies a single base away; base qualities are absent. The data were taken from a study of preoperative IRX-2 immunotherapy in early breast cancer (dated by TCRdb to between 2019 and 2020). Library construction relied on the immunoSEQ multiplex PCR assay. In TCRdb, the immuneACCESS table is reduced to in-frame sequences with V and J assigned. These tables do not hold every clone; where another copy was compared, an unresolved V gene accounts for under half, and the others remain unexplained. The sample contains around 57,000 clones, approximately 94% of them found a single time. The ten largest clones take up roughly 1.7% of the sample. This sample's treatment or condition label indicates: preoperative locoregional IRX-2 cytokine immunotherapy. The samples were obtained from a phase Ib study that tested preoperative, locoregional IRX-2 cytokine immunotherapy designed to prime immune responses. Before surgery, IRX-2 was given to the donors, who were patients with early-stage breast cancer.

The TCR comes from a human donor with breast cancer. Collection of the sample occurred from a patient treated with IRX-2 immunotherapy.

The base sequence is TGCGCCAGCAGCCAAAGACCGGGACTACAGAGCACAGATACGCAGTATTTT. Protein translation: CASSQRPGLQSTDTQYF. The sequence links TRBV4-1 to TRBJ2-3, with 7 junctional bases fitting TRBD2. Ends trimmed: V by 2 bases, J by 0 bases; bases unmatched to a gene: 8. For CDR1 and CDR2, the germline V gene lists MGHRA and YSYEKL. Measured from the cysteine to the phenylalanine, the CDR3 is 17 residues long. CDR3 DNA is the only sequence kept; it has 51 bases, read in frame from the first base.